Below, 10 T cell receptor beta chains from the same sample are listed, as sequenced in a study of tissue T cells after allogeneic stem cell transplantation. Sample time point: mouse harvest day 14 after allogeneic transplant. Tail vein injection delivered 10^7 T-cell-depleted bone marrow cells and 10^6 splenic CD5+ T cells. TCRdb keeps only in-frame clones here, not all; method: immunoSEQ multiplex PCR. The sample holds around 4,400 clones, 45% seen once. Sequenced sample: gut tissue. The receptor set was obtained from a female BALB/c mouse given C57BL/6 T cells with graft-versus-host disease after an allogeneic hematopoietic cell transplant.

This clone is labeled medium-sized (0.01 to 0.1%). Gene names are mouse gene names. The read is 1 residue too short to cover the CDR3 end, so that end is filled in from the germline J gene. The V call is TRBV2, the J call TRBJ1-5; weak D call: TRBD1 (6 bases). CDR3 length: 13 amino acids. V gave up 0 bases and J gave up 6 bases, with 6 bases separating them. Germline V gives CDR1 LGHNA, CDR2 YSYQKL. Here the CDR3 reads CASSQDRGQAPLF. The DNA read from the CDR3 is TGTGCCAGCAGCCAAGACAGGGGCCAGGCTCCGCTT.

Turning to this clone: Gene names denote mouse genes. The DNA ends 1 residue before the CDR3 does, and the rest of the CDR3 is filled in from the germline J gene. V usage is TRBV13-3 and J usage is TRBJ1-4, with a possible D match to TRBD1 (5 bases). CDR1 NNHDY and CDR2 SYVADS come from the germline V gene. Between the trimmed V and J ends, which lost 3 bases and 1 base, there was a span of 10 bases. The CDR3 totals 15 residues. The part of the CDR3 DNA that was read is TGTGCCAGCAGTGGGAGGACACATTCCAACGAAAGATTATTT. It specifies CASSGRTHSNERLF. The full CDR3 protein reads CASSGRTHSNERLFF.

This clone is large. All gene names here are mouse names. The part of the CDR3 DNA that was read is TGCTCCAGCAGTCAATCCACATCCTATGAACAGTAC. Amino acid sequence: CSSSQSTSYEQY. The whole CDR3 reads CSSSQSTSYEQYF. The V gene is TRBV23, the J gene TRBJ2-7; the DNA was not used to check the table's D call, TRBD1. The read falls 1 residue short of the CDR3 end, and the missing part is taken from the germline J gene. Germline CDR1 KGHTA, CDR2 FQNQQP. CDR3 length: 13 amino acids.

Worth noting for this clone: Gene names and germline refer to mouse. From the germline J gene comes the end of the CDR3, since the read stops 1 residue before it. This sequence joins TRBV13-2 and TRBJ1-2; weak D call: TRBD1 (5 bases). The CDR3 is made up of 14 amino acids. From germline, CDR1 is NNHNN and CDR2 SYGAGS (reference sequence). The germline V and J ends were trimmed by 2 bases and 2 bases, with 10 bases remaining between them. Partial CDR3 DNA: TGTGCCAGCGGTGAGAGGGGAGGGAACTCCGACTACACC. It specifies CASGERGGNSDYT. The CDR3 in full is CASGERGGNSDYTF.

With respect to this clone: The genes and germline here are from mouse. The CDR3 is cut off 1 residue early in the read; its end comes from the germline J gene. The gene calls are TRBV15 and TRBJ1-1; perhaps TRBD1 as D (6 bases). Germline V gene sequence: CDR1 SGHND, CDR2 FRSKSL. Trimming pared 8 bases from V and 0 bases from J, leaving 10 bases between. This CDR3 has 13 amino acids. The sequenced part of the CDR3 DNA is TGTGCCAGCGGGGGACAAGCAAACACAGAAGTCTTC. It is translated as CASGGQANTEVF. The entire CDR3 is CASGGQANTEVFF.

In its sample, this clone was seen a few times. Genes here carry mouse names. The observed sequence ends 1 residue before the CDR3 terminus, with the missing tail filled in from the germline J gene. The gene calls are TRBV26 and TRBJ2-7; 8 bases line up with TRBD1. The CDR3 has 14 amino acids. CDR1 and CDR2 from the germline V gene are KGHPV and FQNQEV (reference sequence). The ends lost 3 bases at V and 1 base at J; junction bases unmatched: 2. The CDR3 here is CASSLQGASYEQYF. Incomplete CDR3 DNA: TGTGCCAGCAGTCTCCAGGGGGCGTCCTATGAACAGTAC.

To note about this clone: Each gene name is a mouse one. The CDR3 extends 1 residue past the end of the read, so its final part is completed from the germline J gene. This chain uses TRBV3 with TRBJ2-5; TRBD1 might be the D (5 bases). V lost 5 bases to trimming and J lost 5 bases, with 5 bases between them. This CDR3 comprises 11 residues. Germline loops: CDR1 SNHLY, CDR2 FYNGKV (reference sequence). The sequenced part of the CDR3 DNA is TGTGCCAGCAGCCAGGGAGACACCCAGTAC. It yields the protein CASSQGDTQY. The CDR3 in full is CASSQGDTQYF.

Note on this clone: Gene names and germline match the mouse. The CDR3 DNA, read in part, is TGTGCCAGCAGCCAAATCCCTCGGGGCTTAGACACCCAGTAC. It specifies CASSQIPRGLDTQY. The complete CDR3 sequence is CASSQIPRGLDTQYF. The V call is TRBV2, the J call TRBJ2-5; D is perhaps TRBD1 or TRBD2 (5 bases each). The CDR3 is cut off 1 residue early in the read; its end comes from the germline J gene. Trimming took off 2 bases at V and 5 bases at J, with 14 bases between the two ends. The germline V gene has CDR1 LGHNA and CDR2 YSYQKL. This CDR3 comprises 15 residues.

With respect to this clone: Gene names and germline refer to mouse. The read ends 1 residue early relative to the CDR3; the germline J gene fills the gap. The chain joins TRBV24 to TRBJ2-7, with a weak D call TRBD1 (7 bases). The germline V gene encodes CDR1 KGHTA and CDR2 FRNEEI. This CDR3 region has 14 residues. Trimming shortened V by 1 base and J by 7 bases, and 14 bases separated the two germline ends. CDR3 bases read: TGTGCCAGCAGTCTGTCGGGCAGGGGGGAGGAACAGTAC. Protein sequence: CASSLSGRGEEQY. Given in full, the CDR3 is CASSLSGRGEEQYF.

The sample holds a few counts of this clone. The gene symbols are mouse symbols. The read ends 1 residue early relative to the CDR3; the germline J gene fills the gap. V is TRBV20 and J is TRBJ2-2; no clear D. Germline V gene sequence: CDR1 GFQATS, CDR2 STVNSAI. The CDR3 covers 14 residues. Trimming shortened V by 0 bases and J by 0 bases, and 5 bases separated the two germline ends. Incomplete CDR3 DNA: TGTGGTGCTAGGGAGGTCCCAAACACCGGGCAGCTCTAC. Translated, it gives CGAREVPNTGQLY. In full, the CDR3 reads CGAREVPNTGQLYF.